This TCR beta chain was found in a study of blood T cell repertoires in COVID-19. Study-level background: Collection of acute and convalescent COVID-19 samples took place in the United States, Italy and Spain. From T cells, B-cell-depleted T cells, or PBMCs came the material, which was cDNA or gDNA.

Study processing details: How many nucleated cells were present was estimated from reference gene primer amplification. Clones were read by immunoSEQ multiplex PCR, and TCRdb kept only the in-frame ones, dropping some. V and J calls plus clone size are reproduced from that table; the DNA served to infer D and trimming. The sample has 130,000 to 150,000 clones, roughly 76% seen once; the top ten hold more than 7%. The CDR3 spans 13 residues. Trimming removed 4 bases from V and 1 base from J, with 8 bases in between. The germline CDR1 and CDR2 sequences are SGHRS and YFSETQ. The J gene is TRBJ1-1, the V gene TRBV5-1; D remains unclear. The sequence derives from a human donor with acute or convalescent COVID-19. The donor label of this sample is uncertain. Sequenced input: peripheral blood. CDR3 protein: CASSPPRNTEAFF. CDR3 DNA sequence: TGCGCCAGCAGCCCACCCAGGAACACTGAAGCTTTCTTT.